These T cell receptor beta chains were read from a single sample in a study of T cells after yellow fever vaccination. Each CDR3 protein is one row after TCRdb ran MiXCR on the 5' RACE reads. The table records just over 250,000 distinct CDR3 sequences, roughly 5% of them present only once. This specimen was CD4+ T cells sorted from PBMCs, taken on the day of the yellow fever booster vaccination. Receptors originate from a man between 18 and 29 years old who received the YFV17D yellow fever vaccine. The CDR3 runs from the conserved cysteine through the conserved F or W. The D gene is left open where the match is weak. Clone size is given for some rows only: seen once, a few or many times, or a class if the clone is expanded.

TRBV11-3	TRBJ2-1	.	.	TGTGCCAGCAGCTTAGCGACGGCCCCCGAGTATGAGCAGTTCTTC	CASSLATAPEYEQFF
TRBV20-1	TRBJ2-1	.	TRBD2	TGCAGACCAGTTGGGGGGGGGAATGAGCAGTTCTTC	CRPVGGGNEQFF
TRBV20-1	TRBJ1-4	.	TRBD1	TGCAGTGCCATGGACAGGGCTAATGAAAAACTGTTTTTT	CSAMDRANEKLFF
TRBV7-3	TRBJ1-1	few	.	TGTGCCAGCAGTCCCGCGATAAGCCGCCGGACTGAAGCTTTCTTT	CASSPAISRRTEAFF
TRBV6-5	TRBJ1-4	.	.	TGTGCCAGCAGTTCGGGGGCCGGGCCGCGTGGAGAAAAACTGTTTTTT	CASSSGAGPRGEKLFF
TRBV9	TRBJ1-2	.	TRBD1	TGTGCCAGCAGCGGCGGACAGGGGCTTGGCTACACCTTC	CASSGGQGLGYTF
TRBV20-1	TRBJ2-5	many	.	TGCAGTGCGAATACGGCCGCTCAAGAGACCCAGTACTTC	CSANTAAQETQYF
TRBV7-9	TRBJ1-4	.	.	TGTGCCAGCAGCTTAGAGCAGGATGAAAAACTGTTTTTT	CASSLEQDEKLFF
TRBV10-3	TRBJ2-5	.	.	TGTGCCATCAGTTCAGGGGTGGATAAAGAGACCCAGTACTTC	CAISSGVDKETQYF
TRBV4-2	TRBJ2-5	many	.	TGTGCCAGCAGCCAAGTAGGACGGAAAGAGACCCAGTACTTC	CASSQVGRKETQYF
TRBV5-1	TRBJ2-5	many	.	TGCGCCAGCAGCGAGATGGGGCTCGAAGAGACCCAGTACTTC	CASSEMGLEETQYF
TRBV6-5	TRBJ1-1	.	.	TGTGCCAGCAGTTACGGGGGAAAGGACACTGAAGCTTTCTTT	CASSYGGKDTEAFF
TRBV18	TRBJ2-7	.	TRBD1	TGTGCCAGCTCCCCGGGGACAGTGGATTACGAGCAGTACTTC	CASSPGTVDYEQYF
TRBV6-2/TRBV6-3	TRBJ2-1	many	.	TGTGCCAGCAGCCCTTTTGGGGGGATCGATGAGCAGTTCTTC	CASSPFGGIDEQFF
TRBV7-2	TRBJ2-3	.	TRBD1	TGTGCCAGCAGCTTAGGTCCGGACAGGCGACCAGATACGCAGTATTTT	CASSLGPDRRPDTQYF
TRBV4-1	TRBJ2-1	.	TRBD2	TGCGCCAGCAGCCAAGTAGCGGGGGGAAACAATGAGCAGTTCTTC	CASSQVAGGNNEQFF
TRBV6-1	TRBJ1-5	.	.	TGTGCCAGCAGGGGGGCCGCGACTCAGCCCCAGCATTTT	CASRGAATQPQHF
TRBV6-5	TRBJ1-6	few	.	TGTGCCAGCAGTTACTCGAGTAGGAATAATTCACCCCTCCACTTT	CASSYSSRNNSPLHF
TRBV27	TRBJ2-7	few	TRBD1	TGTGCCAGCAGTTTAATAGGGACAGGAACCTACGAGCAGTACTTC	CASSLIGTGTYEQYF
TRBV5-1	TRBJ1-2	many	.	TGCGCCAGCAGGGACGATGGGTATGGCTACACCTTC	CASRDDGYGYTF
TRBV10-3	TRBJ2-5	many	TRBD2	TGTGCCATCAGTGAGGGGACTAGCGGGGGACACCAAGAGACCCAGTACTTC	CAISEGTSGGHQETQYF
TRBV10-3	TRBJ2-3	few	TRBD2	TGTGCCATCAATAGCGGGGAATACACAGATACGCAGTATTTT	CAINSGEYTDTQYF
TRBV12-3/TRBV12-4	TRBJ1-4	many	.	TGTGCCAGCAGTTTGATATCTAATGAAAAACTGTTTTTT	CASSLISNEKLFF
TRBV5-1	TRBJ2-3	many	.	TGCGCCAGCAGCCTTACGACTCGTACAGATACGCAGTATTTT	CASSLTTRTDTQYF
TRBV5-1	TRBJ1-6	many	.	TGCGCCAGCAGACAGAGCTCCTATAATTCACCCCTCCACTTT	CASRQSSYNSPLHF
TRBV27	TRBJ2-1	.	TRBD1	TGTGCCAGCAGTTCCGACAGGGGGGATTACAATGAGCAGTTCTTC	CASSSDRGDYNEQFF
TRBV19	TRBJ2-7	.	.	TGTGCCAGTGGGACCGCGGCGGGCTACGAGCAGTACTTC	CASGTAAGYEQYF
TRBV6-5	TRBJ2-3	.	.	TGTGCCAGCTGGGCCCAAGATACGCAGTTTTTT	CASWAQDTQFF
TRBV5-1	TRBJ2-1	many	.	TGCGCCAGCTCCTTGGGCCAGGGTTCGAGTTCGTACAATGAGCAGTTCTTC	CASSLGQGSSSYNEQFF
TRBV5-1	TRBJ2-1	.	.	TGCGCCAGCAGCTTGAACAGGCTCAATGAGCAGTTCTTC	CASSLNRLNEQFF
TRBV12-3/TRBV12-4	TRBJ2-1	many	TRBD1	TGTGCCAGCACCCAGGGACAGGGGGTCAATGAGCAGTTCTTC	CASTQGQGVNEQFF
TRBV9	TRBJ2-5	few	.	TGTGCCAGCAGCGTAGCTGCGGGGGCCCTCCAAGAGACCCAGTACTTC	CASSVAAGALQETQYF
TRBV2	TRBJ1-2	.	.	TGTGCCAGCAGCTCCGAGCGTAACTATGGCTACACCTTC	CASSSERNYGYTF
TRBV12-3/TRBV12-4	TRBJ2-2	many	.	TGTGCCAGCAAACTCAGGGACCCGAACACCGGGGAGCTGTTTTTT	CASKLRDPNTGELFF
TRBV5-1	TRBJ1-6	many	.	TGCGCCAGCAGCTCCCGGACGCTGAGTAATTCACCCCTCCACTTT	CASSSRTLSNSPLHF
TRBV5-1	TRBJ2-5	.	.	TGCGCCAGCTTCACCCGCCCCGGGGTCCAAGAGACCCAGTACTTC	CASFTRPGVQETQYF
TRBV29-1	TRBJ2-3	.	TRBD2	TGCAGCGTACCCGGGACTAGCGAATACACAGATACGCAGTATTTT	CSVPGTSEYTDTQYF